The 13 T cell receptor beta chains in this list originate from one sample, sequenced in a study of blood T cell repertoires in COVID-19. The assay was immunoSEQ multiplex PCR, and TCRdb's table has in-frame clones only and misses some. The sample includes roughly 340,000 clones, around nine tenths of them seen just once. Sequences were obtained from peripheral blood. The source of these receptors is a woman in her seventies with COVID-19, enrolled during active disease.

J is TRBJ1-2 and V is TRBV5-1; tentatively, D is TRBD1 (6 bases). V lost 1 base to trimming and J lost 0 bases, with 13 bases between them. Germline CDR1 SGHRS, CDR2 YFSETQ. The length of the CDR3 is 16 residues. The CDR3 sequence: CASSLTGTTTNYGYTF. Here the CDR3 DNA reads TGCGCCAGCAGCTTGACCGGGACAACTACTAACTATGGCTACACCTTC.

The chain links TRBV12-3 or TRBV12-4 to TRBJ1-1; D is unresolved. The CDR3 spans 13 residues. Trimming removed 10 bases at V and 3 bases at J, with 15 bases between. CDR3 loop: CANRRAEYTEAFF. CDR3 nucleotides: TGTGCCAACCGGAGGGCGGAGTACACTGAAGCTTTCTTT.

The J gene is TRBJ1-1, the V gene TRBV2; 8 bases align to TRBD1. Germline V gene lookup returns CDR1 SNHLY and CDR2 FYNNEI. Trimming removed 6 bases from V and 10 bases from J; junction bases left unmatched: 7. This CDR3 is 12 amino acids long. Here the CDR3 reads CASRTGVVGAFF. The CDR3, as DNA: TGTGCCAGCAGGACAGGGGTAGTGGGAGCTTTCTTT.

The V and J genes are TRBV28 and TRBJ2-7; 8 positions agree with TRBD2. The CDR3 is 15 amino acids. Trimming removed 5 bases from V and 0 bases from J; junction bases left unmatched: 6. CDR1 and CDR2 (germline): MDHEN, SYDVKM. The CDR3 DNA reads TGTGCCAGCAGTACCCCCGGGGGGGTCTCCTACGAGCAGTACTTC. Translating gives CASSTPGGVSYEQYF.

This sequence joins TRBV7-2 and TRBJ2-5; 8 bases fit TRBD2. With 4 bases clipped from V and 4 bases from J, the junction kept 8 bases outside the gene matches. Germline-derived CDR1 and CDR2 are SGHTA and FQGNSA. This CDR3 has 15 amino acids. The DNA for the CDR3 is TGTGCCAGCAGCTACCAAGCGGGGGTTACAGAGACCCAGTACTTC. Amino acid sequence: CASSYQAGVTETQYF.

The chain carries TRBV9 and TRBJ1-6; 7 bases agree with TRBD1. The CDR3 sequence is 15 residues long. V shed 4 bases and J 6 bases; nucleotides not matched to a gene: 7. Looked up from germline, CDR1 is SGDLS and CDR2 is YYNGEE. The CDR3 DNA is TGTGCCAGCAGCAGACGGGACAGAGGTAATTCACCCCTCCACTTT. Residues: CASSRRDRGNSPLHF.

V usage is TRBV7-9 and J usage is TRBJ2-7; a possible D gene is TRBD2 (7 bases). The germline V and J ends were trimmed by 5 bases and 0 bases, with 20 bases remaining between them. The CDR3 consists of 17 residues. From germline, CDR1 is SEHNR and CDR2 FQNEAQ (reference sequence). The CDR3 region has the DNA TGTGCCAGCAGCCCCCGCCGGGGGGCTCCTAGCTCCTACGAGCAGTACTTC. Translation gives CASSPRRGAPSSYEQYF.

CDR3 DNA sequence: TGTGCCAGCAGTTTATCGGTCGGGGGGAATAATTCACCCCTCCACTTT. Translated: CASSLSVGGNNSPLHF. V usage is TRBV27 and J usage is TRBJ1-6, with D possibly being TRBD1 (5 bases). The germline gives CDR1 MNHEY, CDR2 SMNVEV (reference sequence). This CDR3 region has 16 residues. Trimming took off 0 bases at V and 5 bases at J, with 11 bases between the two ends.

This chain links TRBV5-1 with TRBJ1-2, with TRBD1 matching over 7 bases. Germline V lookup: CDR1 SGHRS, CDR2 YFSETQ. The V gene end was trimmed by 4 bases and the J gene end by 2 bases; junction bases not matched to a gene: 5. The CDR3 is 14 residues long. CDR3 bases: TGCGCCAGCAGCCGGGACAGTCTAAACTATGGCTACACCTTC. Translating gives CASSRDSLNYGYTF.

CDR3: CATPERSNQPQHF. The CDR3 DNA reads as TGTGCCACCCCGGAGCGTAGCAATCAGCCCCAGCATTTT. This rearrangement joins TRBV24-1 to TRBJ1-5; D uncertain. The CDR3 spans 13 residues. V was shortened by 9 bases and J by 0 bases, with 8 bases between the two germline ends. CDR1 is KGHDR and CDR2 is SFDVKD in the germline V gene.

The chain recombines TRBV5-6 with TRBJ2-7; 7 nucleotides agree with TRBD1. This CDR3 has 15 residues. V shed 0 bases and J 1 base; nucleotides not matched to a gene: 4. Per the germline V gene, CDR1 is SGHDT and CDR2 is YYEEEE. CDR3 loop: CASSLGQGKSYEQYF. The CDR3 DNA is TGTGCCAGCAGCTTGGGACAGGGAAAGTCCTACGAGCAGTACTTC.

The chain recombines TRBV2 with TRBJ1-1; no definite D call. The CDR3 runs 14 residues. V was shortened by 5 bases and J by 7 bases, with 17 bases between the two germline ends. The germline V gene encodes CDR1 SNHLY and CDR2 FYNNEI. This chain's CDR3 is CASSPKARVSEAFF. The CDR3 DNA follows: TGTGCCAGCAGTCCGAAGGCTAGAGTCAGTGAAGCTTTCTTT.

The CDR3 protein is CATSASGEEGNQPQHF. The CDR3 DNA reads as TGTGCCACCAGTGCTTCGGGGGAGGAAGGCAATCAGCCCCAGCATTTT. This sequence joins TRBV24-1 and TRBJ1-5; tentative D call: TRBD1 (5 bases). The germline V and J ends were trimmed by 5 bases and 2 bases, with 15 bases remaining between them. CDR1 and CDR2 from the germline V gene are KGHDR and SFDVKD. The CDR3 is 16 amino acids.